Detailed here is one T cell receptor beta chain. The germline gives CDR1 SGDLS, CDR2 YYNGEE. The length of the CDR3 is 13 residues. The V gene lost 3 bases and the J gene lost 5 bases, with 9 bases spanning the gap. Sequencing used immunoSEQ multiplex PCR; TCRdb keeps in-frame clones, though not all of them. There are tens of thousands of clones in the sample; over 80% occur only once, and approximately 4.4% lies in the top ten. The sample originates from a study of OX40 agonist ivuxolimab in advanced cancers. Study as a whole: Dose-escalation cases comprised hepatocellular carcinoma, melanoma, renal cell or head and neck cancer.

The chain uses TRBV9 and TRBJ2-1; the D is unclear. This material consisted of CD4+ or CD8+ T cells sorted from blood, taken in a trial of the OX40 agonist ivuxolimab. This receptor was taken from an adult with an advanced solid tumor such as melanoma, head and neck, liver or kidney cancer. In DNA, the CDR3 is TGTGCCAGCAGCGCCTACAGAGACAATGAGCAGTTCTTC. Encoded protein: CASSAYRDNEQFF. The full variable domain, completed using reference TRBV9 and TRBJ2-1, is DSGVTQTPKHLITATGQRVTLRCSPRSGDLSVYWYQQSLDQGLQFLIQYYNGEERAKGNILERFSAQQFPDLHSELNLSSLELGDSALYFCASSAYRDNEQFFGPGTRLTVL.